This T cell receptor beta chain was identified during a study of memory CD4+ T cells and cytomegalovirus serostatus. Study results and caveats: Each of approximately 61 CMV-associated TCRbeta sequences occurred in one to five individuals.

Assay: immunoSEQ multiplex PCR; the TCRdb copy retains only in-frame clones and omits some. In the table there are under 75,000 clones, 80% of which are singletons. This CDR3 has 15 amino acids. Trimming took 5 bases from V and 7 from J; bases not matched to a gene: 7. The V gene's germline CDR1 is SGHTA and CDR2 FQGNSA. In regard to this clone: Antigen unknown.

Single viable CD3+CD4+CD8-CD45RO+ cells were sorted as the memory CD4+ T cells. Donors' CMV status reflects serum IgG against pp150, pp28, p38, p52. The sequence was collected from an adult in good health and CMV-seronegative. Some clones in this sample may be carry-over from other donors' samples. The rearrangement joins TRBV7-2 to TRBJ2-1; TRBD2 matches 11 bases. Sequenced sample: memory CD4+ T cells from blood. CDR3 nucleotide sequence: TGTGCCAGCAGCCATTCTAGCGGGGGGATGAATGAGCAGTTCTTC. Translated: CASSHSSGGMNEQFF.